The 19 T cell receptor beta chains listed next were all sequenced from one sample in a study of early T cells in non-severe SARS-CoV-2 infection. TCRdb redid the calling of the 5' RACE reads with MiXCR, one entry per CDR3 protein. The table lists roughly 51,000 distinct CDR3 sequences, 5.5% to 8% of them singletons. This specimen consisted of whole blood, obtained at baseline. These receptors were collected from an adult who was a healthcare worker with PCR-confirmed SARS-CoV-2 infection or an uninfected control (not recorded which).

This clonotype was seen repeatedly, ten times or more. The chain is built from TRBV5-1 and TRBJ1-6; D may be TRBD1 (5 bases). The CDR3 covers 16 residues. Germline V CDR1 and CDR2: SGHRS, YFSETQ. V lost 0 bases and J lost 5, with 12 bases in between. The CDR3 protein is CASSLEAGWNNSPLHF. As DNA, the CDR3 is TGCGCCAGCAGCTTGGAGGCAGGGTGGAATAATTCACCCCTCCACTTT.

The V gene is TRBV20-1, the J gene TRBJ2-1; D unclear. V was clipped by 7 bases and J by 2 bases, with 15 bases between them. CDR1 DFQATT and CDR2 SNEGSKA come from the germline V gene (reference sequence). The CDR3 runs to 14 residues. The CDR3 loop reads CSVIPSEAYNEQFF. The CDR3 coding sequence is TGCAGTGTTATACCATCAGAGGCCTACAATGAGCAGTTCTTC.

This clonotype was found many times. This chain uses TRBV29-1 with TRBJ2-1; 11 bases agree with TRBD2. Germline trimming cut 4 bases from V and 5 bases from J; bases unmatched to any gene: 1. CDR1 and CDR2 from the germline V gene are SQVTM and ANQGSEA. The CDR3 contains 13 residues. CDR3 residues: CSVVTSGDNEQFF. The CDR3 bases are TGCAGCGTTGTGACTAGCGGGGACAATGAGCAGTTCTTC.

In this sample, this clonotype turned up a few times. The chain uses TRBV7-9 and TRBJ2-1; 11 positions agree with TRBD2. V lost 5 bases to trimming and J lost 7 bases; unmatched junction nucleotides: 4. Germline lookup yields CDR1 SEHNR and CDR2 FQNEAQ (reference sequence). CDR3 length: 14 amino acids. CDR3: CASSLGLAVNEQFF. CDR3 bases: TGTGCCAGCAGCCTGGGACTAGCGGTAAATGAGCAGTTCTTC.

This chain connects TRBV11-2 to TRBJ2-7, with no clear D. CDR1 SGHAT and CDR2 FQNNGV come from the germline V gene. This CDR3 has 14 amino acids. V was pared by 1 base and J by 2 bases, with 9 bases between. The CDR3 is CASSLGPSPYEQYF. In DNA form, the CDR3 reads TGTGCCAGCAGCTTAGGTCCCAGCCCCTACGAGCAGTACTTC. The full variable domain, with the rest looked up from reference TRBV11-2 and TRBJ2-7, is EAGVAQSPRYKIIEKRQSVAFWCNPISGHATLYWYQQILGQGPKLLIQFQNNGVVDDSQLPKDRFSAERLKGVDSTLKIQPAKLEDSAVYLCASSLGPSPYEQYFGPGTRLTVT.

CDR3: CASSGYGGEETQYF. For the CDR3, the DNA is TGTGCCAGCAGCGGGTATGGGGGAGAAGAGACCCAGTACTTC. This chain joins TRBV7-2 and TRBJ2-5, with D perhaps being TRBD1 or TRBD2 (5 bases each). Germline values: CDR1 SGHTA, CDR2 FQGNSA. This CDR3 contains 14 residues. V lost 5 bases to trimming and J lost 3 bases, with 13 bases between them.

This clonotype has a count of ten or more. V is TRBV7-6 and J is TRBJ2-5, with no clear D. The V end was cut by 4 bases, the J end by 5 bases, with 8 bases between. Germline V CDR1 and CDR2: SGHVS, FNYEAQ. The CDR3 covers 12 residues. The DNA of the CDR3 is TGTGCCAGCAGCTCCCGGTCGGAGACCCAGTACTTC. This encodes CASSSRSETQYF.

This clonotype appeared many times. The chain joins TRBV7-2 to TRBJ1-5; D not resolved. This CDR3 has 14 amino acids. Germline V gene data show CDR1 as SGHTA and CDR2 as FQGNSA. Trimming stripped 6 bases from V and 3 bases from J, with 12 bases between. DNA of the CDR3: TGTGCCAGCAGTCGCCCGGACCTCAATCAGCCCCAGCATTTT. It yields the protein CASSRPDLNQPQHF. The whole variable domain, filled in from reference TRBV7-2 and TRBJ1-5, reads GAGVSQSPSNKVTEKGKDVELRCDPISGHTALYWYRQSLGQGLEFLIYFQGNSAPDKSGLPSDRFSAERTGGSVSTLTIQRTQQEDSAVYLCASSRPDLNQPQHFGDGTRLSIL.

In this sample, this clonotype turned up many times. V is TRBV9 and J is TRBJ1-1; D is ambiguous. The V end was cut by 1 base, the J end by 7 bases, with 11 bases between. The CDR3 has 13 amino acids. CDR1 is SGDLS, CDR2 YYNGEE, per germline. CDR3 nucleotide sequence: TGTGCCAGCAGCGTAATAACAGAAGGTGAAGCTTTCTTT. Its translation: CASSVITEGEAFF.

The chain employs TRBV11-2 and TRBJ1-3; D not resolved. The V gene's germline CDR1 is SGHAT and CDR2 FQNNGV. The CDR3 loop spans 13 amino acids. The V end was cut by 4 bases, the J end by 2 bases, with 6 bases between. The CDR3 reads CASSSGPGNTIYF. CDR3 DNA sequence: TGTGCCAGCAGCTCGGGTCCTGGAAACACCATATATTTT.

This clonotype occurred many times. The rearrangement joins TRBV20-1 to TRBJ2-5, with 7 bases matching TRBD2. J lost 9 bases, V lost 5 bases, and 12 bases had no gene match. CDR3 size: 13 residues. The germline V gene encodes CDR1 DFQATT and CDR2 SNEGSKA (reference sequence). CDR3 residues: CSARTGEGMPQYF. As DNA, the CDR3 is TGCAGTGCTCGGACCGGGGAGGGAATGCCCCAGTACTTC.

This clonotype was seen ten or more times. The J gene is TRBJ1-2, the V gene TRBV11-2, with TRBD1 matching 7 bases. The germline V gene encodes CDR1 SGHAT and CDR2 FQNNGV. The CDR3 is made up of 14 amino acids. Unmatched junction bases numbered 10, after V lost 4 bases and J lost 8 bases. The chain's CDR3 is CASSSGRGRGGYTF. CDR3 bases: TGTGCCAGCAGCTCCGGTAGGGGGCGCGGGGGCTACACCTTC.

This clonotype was seen at least ten times. The chain joins TRBV2 to TRBJ1-6; 8 bases align to TRBD1. The CDR3 spans 14 residues. Germline loops: CDR1 SNHLY, CDR2 FYNNEI. With 6 bases clipped from V and 10 bases from J, the junction kept 8 bases outside the gene matches. In nucleotides, the CDR3 is TGTGCCAGCAGCAAGGACAGGGCGGGCTCACCCCTCCACTTT. Its protein is CASSKDRAGSPLHF.

This clonotype showed up many times. The chain joins TRBV7-6 to TRBJ2-3; TRBD2 aligns across 14 bases. Germline loops: CDR1 SGHVS, CDR2 FNYEAQ. With 5 bases clipped from V and 6 bases from J, the junction kept 10 bases outside the gene matches. This CDR3 region has 17 residues. Here the CDR3 reads CASSLRLAGGFVDTQYF. Written as DNA, the CDR3 is TGTGCCAGCAGCCTTCGACTAGCGGGGGGGTTCGTGGATACGCAGTATTTT. The whole variable domain, remainder taken from reference TRBV7-6 and TRBJ2-3, is GAGVSQSPRYKVTKRGQDVALRCDPISGHVSLYWYRQALGQGPEFLTYFNYEAQQDKSGLPNDRFSAERPEGSISTLTIQRTEQRDSAMYRCASSLRLAGGFVDTQYFGPGTRLTVL.

The sample holds many counts of this clonotype. The chain couples TRBV19 to TRBJ2-5; tentatively, D is TRBD1 or TRBD2 (5 bases each). Germline CDR1 and CDR2: LNHDA and SQIVND (reference sequence). The CDR3 covers 12 residues. The V end lost 4 bases, the J end lost 2 bases, and 5 bases lay between the germline ends. The CDR3 sequence: CASSRGQETQYF. CDR3 in DNA: TGTGCCAGTAGTAGGGGGCAAGAGACCCAGTACTTC.

This clonotype was counted at least ten times. The chain combines TRBV20-1 with TRBJ1-1; no clear D gene. Germline CDR1 reads DFQATT; CDR2 reads SNEGSKA (reference sequence). This CDR3 is 12 amino acids long. Trimming shortened V by 3 bases and J by 1 base, and 6 bases separated the two germline ends. The CDR3 DNA sequence: TGCAGTGCTAGGCCGCGGAACACTGAAGCTTTCTTT. Amino acid sequence: CSARPRNTEAFF.

This clonotype was seen at least ten times. The CDR3 bases are TGTGCCAGCAGCCGCTATGGGACAGCGACTGAAGCTTTCTTT. This sequence encodes CASSRYGTATEAFF. The chain links TRBV14 to TRBJ1-1, with 7 bases aligning to TRBD1. The CDR3 consists of 14 residues. CDR1 and CDR2 from the germline V gene are SGHDN and FVKESK. After removal of 4 bases from V and 5 bases from J, the junction contained 7 bases not matched to a gene. The entire variable domain, with the rest obtained from reference TRBV14 and TRBJ1-1, is as follows: EAGVTQFPSHSVIEKGQTVTLRCDPISGHDNLYWYRRVMGKEIKFLLHFVKESKQDESGMPNNRFLAERTGGTYSTLKVQPAELEDSGVYFCASSRYGTATEAFFGQGTRLTVV.

The V call is TRBV14, the J call TRBJ1-2, with TRBD1 matching 10 bases. The V and J ends lost 3 bases and 4 bases, in that order; junction bases with no gene match: 5. This CDR3 comprises 15 residues. Per germline, CDR1 SGHDN and CDR2 FVKESK. CDR3 nucleotides: TGTGCCAGCAGCCATCCGGGACAGGGGTCCTATGGCTACACCTTC. Protein product: CASSHPGQGSYGYTF. Together with reference TRBV14 and TRBJ1-2, the CDR3 gives the full variable domain: EAGVTQFPSHSVIEKGQTVTLRCDPISGHDNLYWYRRVMGKEIKFLLHFVKESKQDESGMPNNRFLAERTGGTYSTLKVQPAELEDSGVYFCASSHPGQGSYGYTFGSGTRLTVV.

This clonotype was seen ten or more times. The chain combines TRBV6-2 or TRBV6-3 with TRBJ1-5, with TRBD1 matching 8 bases. Trimming cost V 6 bases and J 0 bases; bases outside gene matches: 19. This CDR3 has 20 amino acids. Germline CDR1 and CDR2: MNHEY and SVGEGT. CDR3 nucleotide sequence: TGTGCCAGCAGCCGGGACAGGAGTCCCCACGGGAGTTATAGCAATCAGCCCCAGCATTTT. This gives the protein CASSRDRSPHGSYSNQPQHF.